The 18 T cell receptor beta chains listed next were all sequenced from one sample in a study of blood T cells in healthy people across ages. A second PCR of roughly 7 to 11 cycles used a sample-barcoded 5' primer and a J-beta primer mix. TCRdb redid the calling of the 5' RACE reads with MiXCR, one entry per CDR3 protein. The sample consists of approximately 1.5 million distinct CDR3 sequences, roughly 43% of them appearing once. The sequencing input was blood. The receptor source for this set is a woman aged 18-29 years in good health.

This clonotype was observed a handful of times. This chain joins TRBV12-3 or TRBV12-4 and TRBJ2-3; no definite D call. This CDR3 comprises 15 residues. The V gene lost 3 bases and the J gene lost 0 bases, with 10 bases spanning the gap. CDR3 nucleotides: TGTGCCAGCAGTTTTGGGCGGATAAGCACAGATACGCAGTATTTT. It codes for CASSFGRISTDTQYF.

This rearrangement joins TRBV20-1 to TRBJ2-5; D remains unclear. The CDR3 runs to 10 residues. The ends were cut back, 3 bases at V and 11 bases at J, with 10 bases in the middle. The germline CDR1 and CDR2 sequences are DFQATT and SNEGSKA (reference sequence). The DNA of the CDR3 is TGCAGTGCTAGTCTGAATCTGCAGTACTTC. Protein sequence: CSASLNLQYF.

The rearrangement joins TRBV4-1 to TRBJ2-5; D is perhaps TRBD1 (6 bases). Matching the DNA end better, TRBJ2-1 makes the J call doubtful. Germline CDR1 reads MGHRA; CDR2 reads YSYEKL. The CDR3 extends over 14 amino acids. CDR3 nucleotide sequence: TGCGCCAGCAGCCAACAGGGGAGTGGAGAGACCCAGTTCTTC. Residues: CASSQQGSGETQFF.

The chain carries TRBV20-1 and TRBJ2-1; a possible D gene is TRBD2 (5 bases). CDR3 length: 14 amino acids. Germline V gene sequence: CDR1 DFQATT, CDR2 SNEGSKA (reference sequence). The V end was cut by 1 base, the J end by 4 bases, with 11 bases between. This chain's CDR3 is CSARVKRGYNEQFF. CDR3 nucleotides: TGCAGTGCTAGAGTGAAACGGGGTTACAATGAGCAGTTCTTC.

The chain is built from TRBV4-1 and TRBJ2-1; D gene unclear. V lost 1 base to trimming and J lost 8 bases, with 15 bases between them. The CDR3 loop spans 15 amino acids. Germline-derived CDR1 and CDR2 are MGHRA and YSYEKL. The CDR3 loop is CASSQGPGPGYEQFF. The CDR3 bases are TGCGCCAGCAGCCAAGGGCCGGGTCCCGGCTATGAGCAGTTCTTC.

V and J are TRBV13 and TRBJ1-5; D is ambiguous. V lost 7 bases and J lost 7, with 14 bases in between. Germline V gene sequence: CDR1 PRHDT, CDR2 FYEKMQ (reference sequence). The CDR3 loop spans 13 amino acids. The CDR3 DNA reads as TGTGCCAGCACCTTCGGGGTTGGACAGCCCCAGCATTTT. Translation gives CASTFGVGQPQHF. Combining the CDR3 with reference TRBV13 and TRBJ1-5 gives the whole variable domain AAGVIQSPRHLIKEKRETATLKCYPIPRHDTVYWYQQGPGQDPQFLISFYEKMQSDKGSIPDRFSAQQFSDYHSELNMSSLELGDSALYFCASTFGVGQPQHFGDGTRLSIL.

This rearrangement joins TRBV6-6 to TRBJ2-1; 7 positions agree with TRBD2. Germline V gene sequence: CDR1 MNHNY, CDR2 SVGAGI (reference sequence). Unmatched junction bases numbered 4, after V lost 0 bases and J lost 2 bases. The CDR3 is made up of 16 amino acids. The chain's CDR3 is CASSYSREVAYNEQFF. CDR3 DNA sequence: TGTGCCAGCAGTTACTCACGGGAGGTCGCCTACAATGAGCAGTTCTTC.

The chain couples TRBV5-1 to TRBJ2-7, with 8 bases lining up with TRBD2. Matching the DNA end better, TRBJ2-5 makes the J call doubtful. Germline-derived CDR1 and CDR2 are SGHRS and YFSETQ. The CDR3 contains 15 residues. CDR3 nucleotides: TGCGCCAGCAGCACGATCCGGGGGGGAGCTGAGACCCAGTACTTC. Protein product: CASSTIRGGAETQYF.

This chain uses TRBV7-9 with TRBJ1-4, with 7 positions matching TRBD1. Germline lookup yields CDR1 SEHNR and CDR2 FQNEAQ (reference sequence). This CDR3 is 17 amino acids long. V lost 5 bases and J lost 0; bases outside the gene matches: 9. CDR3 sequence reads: CASSDRTGTATNEKLFF. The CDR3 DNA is TGTGCCAGCAGCGACAGGACAGGAACTGCAACTAATGAAAAACTGTTTTTT.

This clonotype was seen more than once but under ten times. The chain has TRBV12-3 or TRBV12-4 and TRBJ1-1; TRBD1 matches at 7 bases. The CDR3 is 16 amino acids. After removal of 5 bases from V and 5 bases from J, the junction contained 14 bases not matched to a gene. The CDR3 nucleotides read TGTGCCAGCAGTCGCAAAGTTATGACAGGGCGAACTGAAGCTTTCTTT. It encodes CASSRKVMTGRTEAFF.

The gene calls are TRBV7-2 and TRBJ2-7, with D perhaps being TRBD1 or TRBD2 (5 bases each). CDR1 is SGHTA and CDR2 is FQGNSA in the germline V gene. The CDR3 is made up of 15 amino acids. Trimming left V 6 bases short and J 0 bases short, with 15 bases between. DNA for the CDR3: TGTGCCAGCAGTGGCAGGGAGAGAATCTCCTACGAGCAGTACTTC. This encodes CASSGRERISYEQYF.

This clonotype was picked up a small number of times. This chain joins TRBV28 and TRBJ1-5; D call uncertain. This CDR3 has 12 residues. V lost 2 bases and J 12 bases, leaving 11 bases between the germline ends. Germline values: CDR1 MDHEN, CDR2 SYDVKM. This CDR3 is CASSLDTSRQHF. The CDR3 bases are TGTGCCAGCAGTTTAGATACCTCCCGCCAGCATTTT.

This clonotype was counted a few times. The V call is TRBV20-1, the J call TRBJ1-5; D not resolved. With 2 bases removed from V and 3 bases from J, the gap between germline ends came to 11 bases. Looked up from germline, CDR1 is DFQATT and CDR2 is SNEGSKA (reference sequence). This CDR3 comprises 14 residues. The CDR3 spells CSARSTRPNQPQHF. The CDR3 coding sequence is TGCAGTGCTAGAAGTACAAGACCCAATCAGCCCCAGCATTTT.

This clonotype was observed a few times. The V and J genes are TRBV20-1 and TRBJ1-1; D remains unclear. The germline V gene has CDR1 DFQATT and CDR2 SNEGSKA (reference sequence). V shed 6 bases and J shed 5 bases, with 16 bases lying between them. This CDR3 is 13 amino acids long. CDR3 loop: CSAPSPLRTEAFF. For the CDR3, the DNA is TGCAGTGCCCCGTCCCCGCTTAGGACTGAAGCTTTCTTT.

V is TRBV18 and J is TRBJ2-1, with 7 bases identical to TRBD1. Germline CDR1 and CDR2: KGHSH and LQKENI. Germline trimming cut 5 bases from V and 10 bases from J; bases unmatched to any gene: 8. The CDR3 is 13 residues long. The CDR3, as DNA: TGTGCCAGCTCAGAAGACAGGGCCTACGAGCAGTTCTTC. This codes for CASSEDRAYEQFF.

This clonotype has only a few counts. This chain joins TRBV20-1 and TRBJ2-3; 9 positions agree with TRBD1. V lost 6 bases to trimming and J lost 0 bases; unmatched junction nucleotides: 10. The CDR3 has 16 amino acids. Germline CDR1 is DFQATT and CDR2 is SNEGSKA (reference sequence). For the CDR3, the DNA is TGCAGTGCCCAGATTGTACAGGGGGCTAGCACAGATACGCAGTATTTT. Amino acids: CSAQIVQGASTDTQYF.

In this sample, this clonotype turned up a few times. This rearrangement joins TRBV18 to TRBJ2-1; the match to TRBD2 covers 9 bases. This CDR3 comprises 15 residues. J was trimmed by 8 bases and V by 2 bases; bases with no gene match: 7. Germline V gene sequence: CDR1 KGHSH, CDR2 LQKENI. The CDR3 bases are TGTGCCAGCTCACCAGTTAGCGGGGGTTCCTATGAGCAGTTCTTC. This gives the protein CASSPVSGGSYEQFF.

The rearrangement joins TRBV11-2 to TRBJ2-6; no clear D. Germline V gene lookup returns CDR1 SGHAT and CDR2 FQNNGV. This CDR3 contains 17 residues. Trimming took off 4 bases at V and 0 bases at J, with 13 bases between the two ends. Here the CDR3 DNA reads TGTGCCAGCAGCTCCGGGTTGATGCACTCTGGGGCCAACGTCCTGACTTTC. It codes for CASSSGLMHSGANVLTF.